This T cell receptor (beta chain) was sequenced during a study of OX40 agonist ivuxolimab in advanced cancers. Study in general: Every 2 weeks, patients received ivuxolimab intravenously, dosed at 0.01 to 10 mg/kg. The study, taken as a whole, reports: More expanded clones were seen, on average, in CD8+ T cells than in CD4+.

Assay: immunoSEQ multiplex PCR; the TCRdb copy retains only in-frame clones and omits some. The sample comprises about 53,000 clones, 82% of which are singletons, and more than 1.2% rests with the top ten. In regard to this clone: The target antigen is unknown.

Trimming shortened V by 7 bases and J by 2 bases, and 15 bases separated the two germline ends. The CDR3 spans 15 residues. Germline CDR1 and CDR2: SNHLY and FYNNEI. The chain links TRBV2 to TRBJ1-5; D is unresolved. This specimen was CD4+ or CD8+ T cells sorted from blood, taken in a trial of the OX40 agonist ivuxolimab. The sequence came from an adult with an advanced solid tumor such as melanoma, head and neck, liver or kidney cancer. The CDR3 region is CASKDGALGNQPQHF. CDR3 sequence (DNA): TGTGCCAGCAAGGACGGAGCTCTAGGCAATCAGCCCCAGCATTTT.